This is a list of T cell receptor beta chains from one sample in a study of blood T cell repertoires in COVID-19. Clones were read by immunoSEQ multiplex PCR, and TCRdb kept only the in-frame ones, dropping some. The sample contains a few hundred thousand clones, approximately 80% of which appear only once. The sequenced sample was peripheral blood. These receptors came from a woman between 18 and 30 years old with acute or convalescent COVID-19. Both conserved end residues are part of each CDR3.

J gene,V gene,CDR3 protein
TRBJ2-1,TRBV29-1,CSVAGGSYNEQFF
TRBJ1-2,TRBV27,CASSPRDFDYGYTF
TRBJ1-4,TRBV30,CAWTPGGWVTTNEKLFF
TRBJ2-2,TRBV27,CASSLRFFLTRLSNTGELFF
TRBJ1-5,TRBV28,CASNRAQISSKGQPQHF
TRBJ2-3,TRBV5-1,CASSLGQGSRKDTQYF
TRBJ1-1,TRBV5-4,CASSFGSGTEAFF
TRBJ1-1,TRBV5-1,CASSPPRGRGTEAFF
TRBJ2-3,TRBV29-1,CSVEGRGVDTQYF
TRBJ2-3,TRBV15,CATSRESSVKRENPWSTDTQYF
TRBJ1-2,TRBV7-9,CASSLARELNWRSERGYTF
TRBJ1-6,TRBV3-1/TRBV3-2,CASSHQNRGVTNSPLHF
TRBJ2-5,TRBV6-2/TRBV6-3,CASSYASGRETQYF
TRBJ1-5,TRBV2,CASSIGQGVTSNQPQHF
TRBJ2-6,TRBV7-9,CAEQGYGANVLTF
TRBJ1-2,TRBV5-8,CASLAGQFYGYTF
TRBJ1-1,TRBV6-5,CASRKLNTEAFF
TRBJ2-1,TRBV2,CASRISGRRYEQFF
TRBJ2-2,TRBV30,CAWSDWNTGELFF
TRBJ2-7,TRBV18,CASSPISVGTGSYEQYF
TRBJ1-5,TRBV30,CAWSVKGLDNQPQHF
TRBJ2-7,TRBV6-1,CAAGTGVYEQYF
TRBJ2-2,TRBV12-2,CASRPRPREGTGELFF
TRBJ1-4,TRBV27,CASSFAGVGANEKLFF
TRBJ1-5,TRBV28,CASSLLGGNQPQHF
TRBJ1-2,TRBV5-6,CASSLVWDRDYGYTF
TRBJ2-5,TRBV7-9,CASSSVGTSGETQYF
TRBJ2-7,TRBV2,CASSEALGLTSSYEQYF
TRBJ2-1,TRBV5-1,CASSSPPTKREGLGEQFF
TRBJ1-2,TRBV27,CASRLGGNYGYTF
TRBJ2-3,TRBV7-6,CASSSRQGNQDLDTQYF
TRBJ2-1,TRBV27,CASATSGYNEQFF
TRBJ1-1,TRBV7-2,CASSPQGSVNTEAFF
TRBJ1-1,TRBV20-1,CSASGSPNTEAFF
TRBJ1-1,TRBV19,CASSIEGAWDRITEAFF
TRBJ1-2,TRBV27,CASSDRDRGFTYGYTF
TRBJ1-2,TRBV28,CASGTGTVGYTF
TRBJ2-7,TRBV28,CASSLSTRGSYEQYF
TRBJ1-3,TRBV9,CASSVVGATSGNTIYF
TRBJ1-1,TRBV15,CATSRDGQGRNTEAFF
TRBJ2-3,TRBV9,CASSVQGGSTDTQYF
TRBJ2-1,TRBV6-2/TRBV6-3,CASSSTGTSGFVEQFF
TRBJ2-1,TRBV11-2,CASALGNGEQFF
TRBJ2-5,TRBV19,CASSMWGPETQYF
TRBJ2-1,TRBV7-9,CASSSGLARSEQFF
TRBJ2-2,TRBV5-4,CASSFTSGPGELFF
TRBJ1-1,TRBV14,CASSQLQGWGTEAFF
TRBJ2-7,TRBV18,CASSPGLAEPNF
TRBJ2-1,TRBV6-5,CATALGGAGRNEQFF